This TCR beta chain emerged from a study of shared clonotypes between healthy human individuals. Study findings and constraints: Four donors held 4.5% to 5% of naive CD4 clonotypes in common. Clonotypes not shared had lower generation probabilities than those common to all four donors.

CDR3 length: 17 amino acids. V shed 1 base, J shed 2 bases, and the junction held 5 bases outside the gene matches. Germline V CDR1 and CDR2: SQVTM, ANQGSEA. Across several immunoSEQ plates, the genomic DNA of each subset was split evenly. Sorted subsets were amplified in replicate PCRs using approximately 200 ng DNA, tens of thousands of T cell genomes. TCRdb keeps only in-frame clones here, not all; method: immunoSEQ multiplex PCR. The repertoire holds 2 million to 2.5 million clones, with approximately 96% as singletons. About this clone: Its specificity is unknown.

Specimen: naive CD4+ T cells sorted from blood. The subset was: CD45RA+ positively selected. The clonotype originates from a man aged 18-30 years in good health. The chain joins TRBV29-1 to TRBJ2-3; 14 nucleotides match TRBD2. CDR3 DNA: TGCAGCGTTGAAGGGACTAGCGGGAGGATTTACACAGATACGCAGTATTTT. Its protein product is CSVEGTSGRIYTDTQYF.